This TCR beta chain emerged from a study of blood T cell repertoires in COVID-19. Background on the study: Acute and convalescent COVID-19 specimens originated in the United States, Italy and Spain. The cDNA or gDNA used as material had been derived from T cells, B-cell-depleted T cells, or PBMCs.

The repertoire was sequenced with immunoSEQ multiplex PCR; TCRdb's copy has only in-frame clones and lacks some. The sample has under 65,000 clones, 91% seen once. The CDR3 is made up of 15 amino acids. Trimming removed 3 bases from V and 1 base from J, with 10 bases in between. Germline CDR1 reads MNHEY; CDR2 reads SMNVEV (reference sequence). This clone was detected only once. This receptor was identified in a human donor in a cohort sampled during active COVID-19. This chain uses TRBV27 with TRBJ1-5, with a weak D call TRBD1 (5 bases). The sequencing sample was made of peripheral blood. CDR3 sequence (DNA): TGTGCCAGCAGTTTCGGGGGAAGGAGCAATCAGCCCCAGCATTTT. This sequence encodes CASSFGGRSNQPQHF.